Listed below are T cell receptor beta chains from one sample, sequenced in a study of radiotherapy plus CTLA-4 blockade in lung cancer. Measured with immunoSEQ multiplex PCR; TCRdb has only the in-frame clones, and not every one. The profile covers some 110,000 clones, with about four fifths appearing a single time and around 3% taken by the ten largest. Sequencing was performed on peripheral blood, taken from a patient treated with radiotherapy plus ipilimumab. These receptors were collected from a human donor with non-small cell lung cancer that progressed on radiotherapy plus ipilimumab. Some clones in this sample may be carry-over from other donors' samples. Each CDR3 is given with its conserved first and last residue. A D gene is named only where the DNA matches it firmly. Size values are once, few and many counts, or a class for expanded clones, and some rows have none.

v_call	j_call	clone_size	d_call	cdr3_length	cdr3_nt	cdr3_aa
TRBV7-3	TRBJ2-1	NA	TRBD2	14	TGTGCCAGCAGCCAGACTAGCGGGGGGCGCGAGCAGTTCTTC	CASSQTSGGREQFF
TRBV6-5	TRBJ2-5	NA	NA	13	TGTGCCAGCAGTTACGAGGGGGAAGAGACCCAGTACTTC	CASSYEGEETQYF
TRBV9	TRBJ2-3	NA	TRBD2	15	TGTGCCAGCAGCGGGACTAGCGGGGTCTGGGATACGCAGTATTTT	CASSGTSGVWDTQYF
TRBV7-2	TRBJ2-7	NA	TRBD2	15	TGTGCCAGCAGCTTGACCGGGGGGACCTCCTACGAGCAGTACTTC	CASSLTGGTSYEQYF
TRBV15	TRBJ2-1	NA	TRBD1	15	TGTGCCACCAGCGATCCCCGGACAGGGATAAATGAGCAGTTCTTC	CATSDPRTGINEQFF
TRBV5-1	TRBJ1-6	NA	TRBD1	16	TGCGCCAGCAGCTTGGCCCAGGGACAGGGCGACTCACCCCTCCACTTT	CASSLAQGQGDSPLHF
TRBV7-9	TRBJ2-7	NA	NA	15	TGCGCCAGCAGCTCCCATGGGGGATCCCCCTACGAGCAGTACTTC	CASSSHGGSPYEQYF
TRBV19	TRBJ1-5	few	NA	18	TGTGCCAGTAAGGCTGGTGACTGGGGGCCGAGTGGCAATCAGCCCCAGCATTTT	CASKAGDWGPSGNQPQHF
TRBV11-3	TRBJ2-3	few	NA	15	TGTGCCAGCAGCCGCGGGACAGCGGGCGGAGATACGCAGTATTTT	CASSRGTAGGDTQYF
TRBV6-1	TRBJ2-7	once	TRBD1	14	TGTGCCAGCAGTGAACTCGGGACAGTCTACGAGCAGTACTTC	CASSELGTVYEQYF
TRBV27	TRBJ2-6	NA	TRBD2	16	TGTGCCAGCACTTTCGACCGGGGGGCTGGGGCCAACGTCCTGACTTTC	CASTFDRGAGANVLTF
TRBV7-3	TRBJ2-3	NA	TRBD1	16	TGTGCCAGCAGCCCAAATATGGGACAGGGACCAGATACGCAGTATTTT	CASSPNMGQGPDTQYF
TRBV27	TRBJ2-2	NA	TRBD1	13	TGTGCCAGCAGTACACAGGGGCCCGGGGAGCTGTTTTTT	CASSTQGPGELFF
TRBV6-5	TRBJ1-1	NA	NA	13	TGTGCCAGCAGTCAGGGAGGTTCCACTGAAGCTTTCTTT	CASSQGGSTEAFF
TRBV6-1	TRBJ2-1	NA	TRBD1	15	TGTGCCAGCAGTGAGGGACAGGTCTACTACAATGAGCAGTTCTTC	CASSEGQVYYNEQFF
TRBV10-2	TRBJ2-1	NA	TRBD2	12	TGCGCCAGCAGTAAGACTAGCGGGGGGGAGTTCTTC	CASSKTSGGEFF
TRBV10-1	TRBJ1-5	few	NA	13	TGCGCCAGTGTTCGACAGAACAATCAGCCCCAGCATTTT	CASVRQNNQPQHF
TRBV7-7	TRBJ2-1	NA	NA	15	TGTGCTAGCAGCTTTGGCCAGGGTGTGGTCAATGAGCAGTTCTTC	CASSFGQGVVNEQFF
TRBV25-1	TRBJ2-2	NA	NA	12	TGTGCCAGCAGTGAAATAACCGGGGAGCTGTTTTTT	CASSEITGELFF
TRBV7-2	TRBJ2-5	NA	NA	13	TGTGCCAGCAGCGGGGGGCTAGGGGAGACCCAGTACTTC	CASSGGLGETQYF
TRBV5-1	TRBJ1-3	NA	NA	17	TGCGCCAGCAGCTCCGAATTGGAGGCCAGCTCTGGAAACACCATATATTTT	CASSSELEASSGNTIYF
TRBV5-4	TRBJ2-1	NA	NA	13	TGTGCCAGCACCTCGTATAGGGGCGGAGGGCAGTTCTTC	CASTSYRGGGQFF
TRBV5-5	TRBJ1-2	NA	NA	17	TGTGCCAGCAGCCAATTCCGGTTAAACAGAACCAACTATGGCTACACCTTC	CASSQFRLNRTNYGYTF
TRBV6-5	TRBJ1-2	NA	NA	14	TGTGCCAGCAGGACCGGGACCGCCGACTATGGCTACACCTTC	CASRTGTADYGYTF
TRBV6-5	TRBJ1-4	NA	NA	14	TGTGCCAGCAGTTACCGAGACCCGAATGAAAAACTGTTTTTT	CASSYRDPNEKLFF
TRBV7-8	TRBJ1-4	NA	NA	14	TGTGCCAGCAGCTTGGTCCAGGGGATTGAAAAACTGTTTTTT	CASSLVQGIEKLFF
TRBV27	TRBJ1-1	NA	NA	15	TGTGCCAGCAGTTTAGTAGGTTGGGGGTACACTGAAGCTTTCTTT	CASSLVGWGYTEAFF
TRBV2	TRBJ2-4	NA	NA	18	TGTGCCAGCAGTGAACATGGGGAGGGGGGGCCTCGCAAAAACATTCAGTACTTC	CASSEHGEGGPRKNIQYF
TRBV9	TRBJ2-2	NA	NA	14	TGTGCCAGCGGGATCACAACCTTTGGTGGGGAGCTGTTTTTT	CASGITTFGGELFF
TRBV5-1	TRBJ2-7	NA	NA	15	TGCGCCAGCAGCTTGGCGCCATTCGACTACTACGAGCAGTACTTC	CASSLAPFDYYEQYF
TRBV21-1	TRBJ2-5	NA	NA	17	TGTGCCAGCACCCCTAACTCAGGGGGCGACGGGGAAGAGACCCAGTACTTC	CASTPNSGGDGEETQYF
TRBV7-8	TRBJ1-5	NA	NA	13	TGTGCCAGCAGCCCATCCCGCAATCAGCCCCAGCATTTT	CASSPSRNQPQHF
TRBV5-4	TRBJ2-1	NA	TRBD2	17	TGTGCCAGCAGCCGGGGGCGTGGGACTAGCAAGTACAATGAGCAGTTCTTC	CASSRGRGTSKYNEQFF
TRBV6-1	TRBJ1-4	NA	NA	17	TGTGCCAGCAGTGAAGCTTTGTACAGGGAAGGGGGTGAAAAACTGTTTTTT	CASSEALYREGGEKLFF
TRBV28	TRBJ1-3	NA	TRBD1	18	TGTGCCAGCAGTTTATTCCCGAGTGGAGCAGGGGGTGGAAACACCATATATTTT	CASSLFPSGAGGGNTIYF
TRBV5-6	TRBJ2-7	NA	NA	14	TGTGCCAGCAGCTTGGCGGGGGAAACCTACGAGCAGTACTTC	CASSLAGETYEQYF
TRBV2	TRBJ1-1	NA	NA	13	TGTGCCAGCATTTTACTTGTGAACACTGAAGCTTTCTTT	CASILLVNTEAFF
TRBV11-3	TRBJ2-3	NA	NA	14	TGTGCCAGCAGCTCCCTCGAAGGGACAGATACGCAGTATTTT	CASSSLEGTDTQYF
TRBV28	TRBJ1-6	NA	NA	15	TGTGCCAGCAGATCCCCGACCCGAAGTAATTCACCCCTCCACTTT	CASRSPTRSNSPLHF
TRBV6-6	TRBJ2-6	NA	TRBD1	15	TGTGCCAGCAGCTACAGGGGGCTCGGGGCCAACGTCCTGACTTTC	CASSYRGLGANVLTF
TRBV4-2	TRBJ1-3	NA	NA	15	TGTGCCAGCAGCCCACAATACCCCGCGGGAAACACCATATATTTT	CASSPQYPAGNTIYF
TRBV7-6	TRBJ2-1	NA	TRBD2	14	TGTGCCAGCAGCTTACGGACTAGCCCCAATGAGCAGTTCTTC	CASSLRTSPNEQFF
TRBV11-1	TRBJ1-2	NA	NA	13	TGTGCCAGCAGCTTATCGGGCTCCGGGGGCTACACCTTC	CASSLSGSGGYTF
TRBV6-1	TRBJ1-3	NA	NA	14	TGTGCCAGCAGACCACGACAGGCTGGAAACACCATATATTTT	CASRPRQAGNTIYF
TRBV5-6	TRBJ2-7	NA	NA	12	TGTGCCAGCAGCATGGGCCCCTACGAGCAGTACTTC	CASSMGPYEQYF
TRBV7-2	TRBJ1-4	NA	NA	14	TGTGCCAGCAGCTTTTTGTTGGGATATGAAAAACTGTTTTTT	CASSFLLGYEKLFF
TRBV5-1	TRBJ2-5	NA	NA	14	TGCGCCAGCAGCATACGAGGGGGGCAAGAGACCCAGTACTTC	CASSIRGGQETQYF
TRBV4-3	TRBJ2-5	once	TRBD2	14	TGCGCCAGCAGCCAAGAGATAGCGGGGGGGACCCAGTACTTC	CASSQEIAGGTQYF
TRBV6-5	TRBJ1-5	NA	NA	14	TGTGCCAGCAGAACGACAGAGGGGGGTCAGCCCCAGCATTTT	CASRTTEGGQPQHF
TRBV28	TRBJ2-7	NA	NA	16	TGTGCCAGCAGTTTATTTTGGTCCCAGGGGCCCTACGAGCAGTACTTC	CASSLFWSQGPYEQYF
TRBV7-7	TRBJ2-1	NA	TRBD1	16	TGTGCTAGCAGCACTGGGACAGCGTACTCCTACAATGAGCAGTTCTTC	CASSTGTAYSYNEQFF
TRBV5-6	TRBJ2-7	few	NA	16	TGTGCCAGCAGCGCTGAAGGACAGTGGGTCTCCTACGAGCAGTACTTC	CASSAEGQWVSYEQYF
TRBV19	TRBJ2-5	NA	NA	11	TGTGCCAGTCGGAGTCAAGAGACCCAGTACTTC	CASRSQETQYF